These 25 T cell receptor beta chains share one sample of origin, sequenced in a study of cytomegalovirus exposure and HLA in healthy donors. It was with 60 Vbeta and 13 Jbeta primers that the PCR ran. This table comes from immunoSEQ multiplex PCR, and its TCRdb copy is limited to in-frame clones, with some not included. The sample comprises 150,000 to 200,000 clones, approximately 75% of which are singletons, and under 2% rests with the top ten. The sample taken for sequencing was PBMCs. The receptors shown here come from a woman under 30 in good health and CMV-seronegative.

V is TRBV6-1 and J is TRBJ1-5, with 9 bases matching TRBD1. J lost 1 base, V lost 2 bases, and 6 bases had no gene match. The CDR3 runs 17 residues. Looked up from germline, CDR1 is MNHNS and CDR2 is SASEGT. CDR3 protein: CASSEKRTGESNQPQHF. As DNA, the CDR3 is TGTGCCAGCAGTGAAAAAAGGACAGGGGAGAGCAATCAGCCCCAGCATTTT.

CDR3 coding DNA: TGTGCCTGGAGCTGGGGACAGGGCTACAATGAGCAGTTCTTC. This gives the protein CAWSWGQGYNEQFF. The rearrangement links TRBV30 to TRBJ2-1; 9 bases match TRBD1. There are 14 residues in the CDR3. The V and J ends lost 3 bases and 3 bases, in that order; junction bases with no gene match: 3. CDR1 GTSNPN and CDR2 SVGIG come from the germline V gene (reference sequence).

The chain couples TRBV5-1 to TRBJ2-5; D might be TRBD1 (5 bases). From germline, CDR1 is SGHRS and CDR2 YFSETQ. The length of the CDR3 is 14 residues. The V end lost 3 bases, the J end lost 1 base, and 10 bases lay between the germline ends. This CDR3 reads CASSWAGSQETQYF. The CDR3 nucleotides are TGCGCCAGCAGCTGGGCAGGGTCCCAAGAGACCCAGTACTTC.

This rearrangement joins TRBV27 to TRBJ2-1; 11 positions match TRBD2. CDR3 length: 15 amino acids. CDR1 and CDR2 (germline): MNHEY, SMNVEV (reference sequence). The V and J ends lost 2 bases and 3 bases, in that order; junction bases with no gene match: 0. CDR3 sequence (DNA): TGTGCCAGCAGTTTAGGGACTAGCGGCTACAATGAGCAGTTCTTC. The encoded protein is CASSLGTSGYNEQFF.

The rearrangement joins TRBV5-4 to TRBJ2-7; 10 bases map to TRBD2. The J segment lost 7 bases and the V segment lost 5 bases, leaving 6 bases of the junction unmatched. The CDR3 has 13 amino acids. Per germline, CDR1 SGHNT and CDR2 YYREEE (reference sequence). CDR3 bases: TGTGCCAGCAGGCTAGCGGGGGTTGGTGAGCAGTACTTC. Residues: CASRLAGVGEQYF.

This chain joins TRBV7-8 and TRBJ2-7, with D maybe TRBD1 (6 bases). This CDR3 is 15 amino acids long. With 5 bases removed from V and 0 bases from J, the gap between germline ends came to 14 bases. Germline V gene data show CDR1 as SGHVS and CDR2 as FQNEAQ. CDR3 in amino acids: CASSPRDRSSYEQYF. The CDR3 nucleotides read TGTGCCAGCAGCCCACGAGACAGGTCCTCCTACGAGCAGTACTTC.

The chain couples TRBV6-4 to TRBJ2-1; perhaps TRBD1 as D (6 bases). Germline values: CDR1 MRHNA, CDR2 SNTAGT. Trimming shortened V by 3 bases and J by 6 bases, and 15 bases separated the two germline ends. CDR3 length: 15 residues. CDR3 nucleotides: TGTGCCAGCAGTGAGGAGGACAGTGGGTTCAATGAGCAGTTCTTC. Translation gives CASSEEDSGFNEQFF.

This clone was seen ten or more times. The gene calls are TRBV25-1 and TRBJ2-2; D is possibly TRBD1 (6 bases). The V end lost 4 bases, the J end lost 2 bases, and 8 bases lay between the germline ends. This CDR3 has 14 amino acids. Germline lookup yields CDR1 MGHDK and CDR2 SYGVNS. The CDR3 here is CASSADSNTGELFF. The CDR3, as DNA: TGTGCCAGCAGTGCGGACAGCAACACCGGGGAGCTGTTTTTT.

This clone was picked up a small number of times. CDR3 amino acids: CSVKPGNSGNTIYF. CDR3 nucleotides: TGCAGCGTTAAACCAGGGAACTCTGGAAACACCATATATTTT. This chain links TRBV29-1 with TRBJ1-3; a possible D gene is TRBD1 (5 bases). V was trimmed by 5 bases and J by 0 bases, leaving 11 bases between them. The germline V gene has CDR1 SQVTM and CDR2 ANQGSEA. The CDR3 runs to 14 residues.

This chain connects TRBV11-2 to TRBJ1-3, with D hard to call. Deletions cut 0 bases from V and 3 bases from J, with 9 bases between. The CDR3 is 15 amino acids. CDR1 and CDR2 from the germline V gene are SGHAT and FQNNGV. The CDR3 here is CASSLDRGLGNTIYF. Here the CDR3 DNA reads TGTGCCAGCAGCTTAGACCGGGGTCTTGGAAACACCATATATTTT.

The chain combines TRBV7-9 with TRBJ1-2; 7 bases map to TRBD1. This CDR3 spans 13 amino acids. V was pared by 6 bases and J by 8 bases, with 9 bases of the junction left unmatched. Per germline, CDR1 SEHNR and CDR2 FQNEAQ (reference sequence). CDR3 sequence reads: CASSPTGDGGYTF. CDR3 coding DNA: TGTGCCAGCAGTCCTACAGGGGATGGGGGCTACACCTTC.

The chain joins TRBV5-1 to TRBJ2-3, with 9 bases that match TRBD2. V dropped 5 bases and J dropped 4; count of bases not matched to a gene: 14. Germline CDR1 is SGHRS and CDR2 is YFSETQ. The CDR3 loop spans 17 amino acids. The chain's CDR3 is CASSPHGLAGRADTQYF. The CDR3 DNA reads TGCGCCAGCAGTCCTCATGGGCTAGCGGGGAGGGCAGATACGCAGTATTTT.

The chain uses TRBV10-3 and TRBJ2-7; 9 bases fit TRBD1. V trimming: 4 bases; J trimming: 2 bases; junction bases outside the gene matches: 6. The CDR3 consists of 15 residues. Germline V gives CDR1 ENHRY, CDR2 SYGVKD. The CDR3 loop is CAISGTGQGPYEQYF. CDR3 DNA: TGTGCCATCAGTGGAACGGGACAGGGACCCTACGAGCAGTACTTC.

J is TRBJ2-3 and V is TRBV5-6; possible D gene TRBD1, 7 bases. V dropped 4 bases and J dropped 6 bases, with 18 bases sitting between them. The germline V gene encodes CDR1 SGHDT and CDR2 YYEEEE. The CDR3 contains 15 residues. In DNA form, the CDR3 reads TGTGCCAGCAGCGCGGGACAGCTGGTAACCGATACGCAGTATTTT. Its translation: CASSAGQLVTDTQYF.

The J gene is TRBJ2-5, the V gene TRBV5-1, with 12 bases that match TRBD2. V was clipped by 3 bases and J by 4 bases; unmatched bases: 7. The CDR3 runs 16 residues. Germline V CDR1 and CDR2: SGHRS, YFSETQ. The CDR3 region is CASSSTTSGSGETQYF. Written as DNA, the CDR3 is TGCGCCAGCAGCTCCACGACTAGCGGGAGTGGAGAGACCCAGTACTTC.

The chain recombines TRBV10-3 with TRBJ2-7; 8 nucleotides align to TRBD2. V lost 4 bases and J lost 0; bases outside the gene matches: 8. Germline V lookup: CDR1 ENHRY, CDR2 SYGVKD. This CDR3 comprises 16 residues. DNA of the CDR3: TGTGCCATCAGTGGAATACTAGCGGTTAACTCCTACGAGCAGTACTTC. This encodes CAISGILAVNSYEQYF.

A note on this clone: The junction shows a germline mismatch at one end, possibly a read error. The rearrangement links TRBV6-1 to TRBJ1-5; 8 bases line up with TRBD1. CDR3 length: 14 residues. Germline values: CDR1 MNHNS, CDR2 SASEGT. The CDR3 DNA follows: TGTGCCAGCAGGGACAGGGACGGCAATCAGCCCCGGCATTTT. Protein sequence: CASRDRDGNQPRHF.

The rearrangement links TRBV12-5 to TRBJ1-2; TRBD1 matches at 7 bases. Germline V gene sequence: CDR1 LGHNT, CDR2 FRNRAP. CDR3 length: 16 amino acids. Trimming removed 1 base from V and 0 bases from J; junction bases left unmatched: 5. The CDR3 is CASGLAKTGTNYGYTF. The CDR3 DNA reads TGTGCTAGTGGTTTGGCAAAGACAGGGACTAACTATGGCTACACCTTC.

The genes are TRBV4-2 and TRBJ1-1; D possibly corresponds to TRBD1 (5 bases). The germline CDR1 and CDR2 sequences are LGHNA and YNFKEQ. The ends were cut back, 0 bases at V and 0 bases at J, with 17 bases in the middle. This CDR3 contains 18 residues. The CDR3 reads CASSQDPSGQDMNTEAFF. CDR3 nucleotide sequence: TGTGCCAGCAGCCAAGACCCGAGCGGGCAGGACATGAACACTGAAGCTTTCTTT.

A word on this clone: At one end, the junction sequence differs from germline, possibly due to a read error. V gene TRBV6-5 combines with J gene TRBJ2-3; D is possibly TRBD1 (6 bases). Germline loops: CDR1 MNHEY, CDR2 SVGAGI. The CDR3 loop spans 16 amino acids. The CDR3 is CASSHSVQGFTDTQYF. CDR3 DNA: TGTGCCAGCAGTCACTCGGTGCAGGGGTTTACAGATACGCAGTATTTT.

The J gene is TRBJ2-1, the V gene TRBV27; TRBD2 is a possible D gene (6 bases). The CDR3 spans 16 residues. The V gene's germline CDR1 is MNHEY and CDR2 SMNVEV (reference sequence). Trimming stripped 7 bases from V and 4 bases from J, with 20 bases between. In nucleotides, the CDR3 is TGTGCCAGCACCCCCCAGCTTAGCGGCGTTTACAATGAGCAGTTCTTC. Its translation: CASTPQLSGVYNEQFF.

This chain uses TRBV28 with TRBJ1-1, with D tentatively TRBD1 (6 bases). The V and J ends lost 7 bases and 5 bases respectively, with 23 bases between them. Germline lookup yields CDR1 MDHEN and CDR2 SYDVKM. CDR3 length: 16 amino acids. The CDR3 sequence is CASMSGGPIRGTEAFF. DNA for the CDR3: TGTGCCAGCATGTCGGGGGGCCCAATTCGGGGGACTGAAGCTTTCTTT.

This chain connects TRBV6-1 to TRBJ1-2; D is unresolved. With 2 bases removed from V and 7 bases from J, the gap between germline ends came to 26 bases. From germline, CDR1 is MNHNS and CDR2 SASEGT. This CDR3 contains 18 residues. In nucleotides, the CDR3 is TGTGCCAGCAGTGAAACAATCTCGGCTAGGCTATTCTTGGGTGGCTACACCTTC. Protein product: CASSETISARLFLGGYTF.

This chain links TRBV28 with TRBJ1-2; 8 nucleotides line up with TRBD1. The junction had 8 bases not matched to a gene; V was cut back by 3 bases and J by 8 bases. The CDR3 is made up of 14 amino acids. Germline V gene data show CDR1 as MDHEN and CDR2 as SYDVKM. CDR3 nucleotide sequence: TGTGCCAGCAGTTTCGCGGACAGGGTAGGGGGCTACACCTTC. Encoded protein: CASSFADRVGGYTF.

This clone was found once. V is TRBV19 and J is TRBJ2-3; perhaps TRBD1 as D (6 bases). CDR1 and CDR2 (germline): LNHDA, SQIVND (reference sequence). The CDR3 consists of 13 residues. The V and J ends lost 3 bases and 4 bases respectively, with 8 bases between them. The CDR3 loop reads CASSMGAADTQYF. The CDR3 DNA reads TGTGCCAGTAGTATGGGGGCGGCAGATACGCAGTATTTT.